What follows are 27 T cell receptor beta chains derived from one specimen sequenced in a study of blood T cell repertoires in COVID-19. Some clones are missing from TCRdb's copy, which holds only in-frame ones; the method was immunoSEQ multiplex PCR. Counted here are some 58,000 clones, 80% to 90% occurring once; the ten biggest clones make up more than 1%. Sequencing was performed on peripheral blood. These receptors all stem from a man aged 40-55 years with acute or convalescent COVID-19.

The V and J genes are TRBV3-1 (or the pseudogene TRBV3-2) and TRBJ2-2, with D possibly being TRBD1 (5 bases). V was pared by 1 base and J by 2 bases, with 8 bases between. This CDR3 spans 15 amino acids. In germline, CDR1 is LGHDT, CDR2 YNNKEL (reference sequence). CDR3 residues: CASSQGGLNTGELFF. CDR3 nucleotide sequence: TGTGCCAGCAGCCAAGGGGGCCTTAACACCGGGGAGCTGTTTTTT.

This rearrangement joins TRBV2 to TRBJ2-5; 7 bases fit TRBD1. Looked up from germline, CDR1 is SNHLY and CDR2 is FYNNEI. J was trimmed by 2 bases and V by 11 bases; bases with no gene match: 8. This CDR3 is built from 13 residues. CDR3 nucleotides: TGTGCCGGGCAACCGGGACAGCAAGAGACCCAGTACTTC. Protein: CAGQPGQQETQYF.

This clone was observed a few times. The chain employs TRBV12-3 or TRBV12-4 and TRBJ1-2, with unresolved D. V was trimmed by 2 bases and J by 4 bases, leaving 8 bases between them. There are 13 residues in the CDR3. The CDR3 region has the DNA TGTGCCAGCAGTTTAATCTCAGGCTATGGCTACACCTTC. Encoded protein: CASSLISGYGYTF.

The rearrangement uses TRBV15 and TRBJ1-2; D uncertain. The germline gives CDR1 LNHNV, CDR2 YYDKDF (reference sequence). CDR3 size: 13 residues. Trimming shortened V by 0 bases and J by 8 bases, and 10 bases separated the two germline ends. This chain's CDR3 is CATSRDQREGYTF. The DNA of the CDR3 is TGTGCCACCAGCAGAGATCAACGGGAGGGCTACACCTTC.

This clone has just a few counts. This chain joins TRBV11-2 and TRBJ1-2; possible D gene TRBD1, 5 bases. Per the germline V gene, CDR1 is SGHAT and CDR2 is FQNNGV. This CDR3 is 13 amino acids long. V shed 5 bases and J shed 5 bases, with 12 bases lying between them. The CDR3 reads CASSPTRGYGYTF. The DNA of the CDR3 is TGTGCCAGCAGCCCAACCCGGGGGTATGGCTACACCTTC.

The V and J genes are TRBV14 and TRBJ2-5, with 9 bases matching TRBD1. CDR1 is SGHDN, CDR2 FVKESK, per germline. The CDR3 spans 17 residues. Germline trimming cut 2 bases from V and 4 bases from J; bases unmatched to any gene: 11. The CDR3 region has the DNA TGTGCCAGCAGCCAACACACCGGGACAGGGATTCGAGAGACCCAGTACTTC. As protein: CASSQHTGTGIRETQYF. The whole variable domain, remainder taken from reference TRBV14 and TRBJ2-5, is EAGVTQFPSHSVIEKGQTVTLRCDPISGHDNLYWYRRVMGKEIKFLLHFVKESKQDESGMPNNRFLAERTGGTYSTLKVQPAELEDSGVYFCASSQHTGTGIRETQYFGPGTRLLVL.

The rearrangement uses TRBV5-1 and TRBJ2-7; perhaps TRBD1 as D (5 bases). Trimming took off 5 bases at V and 6 bases at J, with 12 bases between the two ends. Germline assignment: CDR1 SGHRS and CDR2 YFSETQ. The CDR3 extends over 12 amino acids. Written as DNA, the CDR3 is TGCGCCAGCAGATCTCAGGGCGTCGAGCAGTACTTC. Translated: CASRSQGVEQYF.

The chain uses TRBV29-1 and TRBJ1-1; 7 nucleotides align to TRBD1. The CDR3 has 17 amino acids. The junction had 14 bases not matched to a gene; V was cut back by 2 bases and J by 2 bases. Germline CDR1 reads SQVTM; CDR2 reads ANQGSEA. The chain's CDR3 is CSVEYQGQNKGNTEAFF. CDR3 nucleotide sequence: TGCAGCGTTGAATACCAGGGACAGAATAAAGGTAACACTGAAGCTTTCTTT.

V is TRBV9 and J is TRBJ1-3; 9 nucleotides line up with TRBD1. Germline V lookup: CDR1 SGDLS, CDR2 YYNGEE. The J segment lost 2 bases and the V segment lost 4 bases, leaving 4 bases of the junction unmatched. CDR3 length equals 15 residues. CDR3 region: CASSRQGVAGNTIYF. The CDR3 bases are TGTGCCAGCAGCCGACAGGGGGTGGCTGGAAACACCATATATTTT.

The chain employs TRBV18 and TRBJ2-5; the D is unclear. The CDR3 runs 16 residues. With 2 bases removed from V and 1 base from J, the gap between germline ends came to 14 bases. Per germline, CDR1 KGHSH and CDR2 LQKENI. The CDR3 region has the DNA TGTGCCAGCTCACCATCTCTCAACGAGGCCCAAGAGACCCAGTACTTC. Translation gives CASSPSLNEAQETQYF.

The gene calls are TRBV25-1 and TRBJ1-1; 7 nucleotides align to TRBD1. The CDR3 runs 14 residues. V gave up 2 bases and J gave up 8 bases; unmatched junction bases: 8. Germline lookup yields CDR1 MGHDK and CDR2 SYGVNS. The CDR3 here is CASSEGVRQGEAFF. CDR3 coding DNA: TGTGCCAGCAGTGAAGGAGTAAGACAGGGCGAAGCTTTCTTT.

This clone has just a few counts. The V gene is TRBV30, the J gene TRBJ2-3; 7 nucleotides line up with TRBD2. The length of the CDR3 is 14 residues. With 8 bases clipped from V and 1 base from J, the junction kept 9 bases outside the gene matches. Germline values: CDR1 GTSNPN, CDR2 SVGIG (reference sequence). The DNA for the CDR3 is TGTGCCCTCTCCCGGAGCGGGGGCACAGATACGCAGTATTTT. Translation: CALSRSGGTDTQYF.

The chain carries TRBV6-6 and TRBJ1-6; D might be TRBD1 (5 bases). The CDR3 totals 15 residues. The ends were cut back, 2 bases at V and 6 bases at J, with 11 bases in the middle. Per germline, CDR1 MNHNY and CDR2 SVGAGI (reference sequence). In DNA form, the CDR3 reads TGTGCCAGCAGTTACACGGGGGGGACTAATTCACCCCTCCACTTT. This codes for CASSYTGGTNSPLHF.

The chain's CDR3 is CASSPGHANTEAFF. Here the CDR3 DNA reads TGCGCCAGCAGCCCCGGACATGCGAACACTGAAGCTTTCTTT. The V call is TRBV5-1, the J call TRBJ1-1; TRBD1 is a possible D gene (5 bases). CDR1 SGHRS and CDR2 YFSETQ come from the germline V gene. CDR3 length: 14 amino acids. V lost 4 bases and J lost 1, with 11 bases in between.

The chain couples TRBV27 to TRBJ1-1; weak D call: TRBD1 (5 bases). The CDR3 runs 14 residues. V was clipped by 5 bases and J by 1 base, with 11 bases between them. The germline CDR1 and CDR2 sequences are MNHEY and SMNVEV (reference sequence). DNA for the CDR3: TGTGCCAGCAGTCGGGGGGGACCGAACACTGAAGCTTTCTTT. Its translation is CASSRGGPNTEAFF.

The J gene is TRBJ2-1, the V gene TRBV25-1, with a tentative D call TRBD2 (5 bases). The CDR3 length is 13 residues. Germline V gene lookup returns CDR1 MGHDK and CDR2 SYGVNS. Trimming removed 10 bases from V and 4 bases from J, with 14 bases in between. The CDR3 bases are TGTGCCACCAAGGACTCAGTTTACAATGAGCAGTTCTTC. Translating it yields CATKDSVYNEQFF.

The chain is built from TRBV3-1 (or the pseudogene TRBV3-2) and TRBJ2-4, with 10 bases fitting TRBD1. CDR1 is LGHDT, CDR2 YNNKEL, per germline (reference sequence). V shed 4 bases and J 9 bases; nucleotides not matched to a gene: 12. The CDR3 runs 16 residues. The CDR3 reads CASSRRTGGQVGIQYF. The CDR3 DNA reads TGTGCCAGCAGCCGAAGGACAGGGGGTCAGGTCGGCATTCAGTACTTC.

This clone was seen only a few times. This chain connects TRBV3-1 (or the pseudogene TRBV3-2) to TRBJ1-2; D is undetermined. CDR1 and CDR2 (germline): LGHDT, YNNKEL (reference sequence). The V gene lost 0 bases and the J gene lost 8 bases, with 10 bases spanning the gap. CDR3 length equals 13 residues. CDR3 sequence reads: CASSQDLLGGYTF. The CDR3 bases are TGTGCCAGCAGCCAAGACTTGCTCGGGGGCTACACCTTC.

The rearrangement uses TRBV5-4 and TRBJ1-4; 7 bases match TRBD1. Germline assignment: CDR1 SGHNT and CDR2 YYREEE (reference sequence). V shed 3 bases and J 4 bases; nucleotides not matched to a gene: 9. This CDR3 region has 16 residues. The CDR3 sequence is CASSSLPGQLNEKLFF. The CDR3 DNA reads as TGTGCCAGCAGCTCATTACCGGGACAGCTTAATGAAAAACTGTTTTTT.

J is TRBJ1-1 and V is TRBV18, with 7 bases matching TRBD1. Germline values: CDR1 KGHSH, CDR2 LQKENI. The ends lost 3 bases at V and 2 bases at J; junction bases unmatched: 9. The CDR3 has 16 residues. The CDR3 protein is CASSPPGGLGNTEAFF. The CDR3 nucleotides are TGTGCCAGCTCACCCCCAGGGGGGCTGGGAAACACTGAAGCTTTCTTT. The full variable domain, its missing parts supplied by reference TRBV18 and TRBJ1-1, is NAGVMQNPRHLVRRRGQEARLRCSPMKGHSHVYWYRQLPEEGLKFMVYLQKENIIDESGMPKERFSAEFPKEGPSILRIQQVVRGDSAAYFCASSPPGGLGNTEAFFGQGTRLTVV.

The chain links TRBV30 to TRBJ2-2, with D maybe TRBD1 (5 bases). V was trimmed by 5 bases and J by 7 bases, leaving 14 bases between them. The CDR3 runs 13 residues. Germline lookup yields CDR1 GTSNPN and CDR2 SVGIG (reference sequence). The CDR3 nucleotides are TGTGCCTGGGCAGGGTATATTAACGGGGAGCTGTTTTTT. Residues: CAWAGYINGELFF.

This chain links TRBV6-4 with TRBJ1-2, with TRBD1 identical over 9 bases. V dropped 6 bases and J dropped 7; count of bases not matched to a gene: 9. The CDR3 covers 14 residues. Germline CDR1 is MRHNA and CDR2 is SNTAGT. The CDR3, as DNA: TGTGCCAGCAGGCACACAGGGGGCGTCTCTGGCTACACCTTC. Translated: CASRHTGGVSGYTF.

In this sample, this clone turned up once. The chain links TRBV3-1 (or the pseudogene TRBV3-2) to TRBJ1-5, with 10 bases fitting TRBD1. After removal of 4 bases from V and 7 bases from J, the junction contained 4 bases not matched to a gene. The CDR3 is 14 residues long. The germline V gene encodes CDR1 LGHDT and CDR2 YNNKEL (reference sequence). This chain's CDR3 is CASSPGQGRQPQHF. The CDR3 DNA reads TGTGCCAGCAGCCCGGGACAGGGGAGGCAGCCCCAGCATTTT.

The rearrangement joins TRBV19 to TRBJ1-2; D may be TRBD1 (6 bases). This CDR3 has 14 residues. V was pared by 3 bases and J by 1 base, with 9 bases between. Germline CDR1 reads LNHDA; CDR2 reads SQIVND (reference sequence). The CDR3 sequence is CASSMDSHNYGYTF. The CDR3 bases are TGTGCCAGTAGTATGGACAGCCATAACTATGGCTACACCTTC.

The chain uses TRBV5-1 and TRBJ2-7; 11 bases are shared with TRBD1. Germline trimming cut 4 bases from V and 2 bases from J; bases unmatched to any gene: 5. The CDR3 length is 15 residues. CDR1 and CDR2 (germline): SGHRS, YFSETQ. CDR3 sequence reads: CASSPGTGGTYEQYF. The CDR3 DNA reads as TGCGCCAGCAGCCCCGGGACAGGGGGGACCTACGAGCAGTACTTC.

V and J are TRBV6-5 and TRBJ2-5, with D tentatively TRBD2 (7 bases). This CDR3 region has 15 residues. Trimming shortened V by 7 bases and J by 3 bases, and 18 bases separated the two germline ends. Germline CDR1 is MNHEY and CDR2 is SVGAGI. The chain's CDR3 is CASTQWGGQEETQYF. The CDR3 DNA follows: TGTGCCAGCACTCAGTGGGGGGGGCAGGAAGAGACCCAGTACTTC.

This clone showed up just once. V is TRBV29-1 and J is TRBJ1-2; the match to TRBD1 covers 7 bases. CDR3 size: 11 residues. Germline V lookup: CDR1 SQVTM, CDR2 ANQGSEA. In nucleotides, the CDR3 is TGCATCACAGGGGCTAACTATGGCTACACCTTC. Its translation: CITGANYGYTF. The full variable domain, in which reference TRBV29-1 and TRBJ1-2 provide the parts outside the CDR3, is SAVISQKPSRDICQRGTSLTIQCQVDSQVTMMFWYRQQPGQSLTLIATANQGSEATYESGFVIDKFPISRPNLTFSTLTVSNMSPEDSSIYLCITGANYGYTFGSGTRLTVV.